Shown below are 25 T cell receptor beta chains from a single sample sequenced in a study of cytomegalovirus exposure and HLA in healthy donors (dated by TCRdb to about 2017). Receptor amplification or capture employed the immunoSEQ multiplex PCR assay. For the multiplex PCR, a mixture combining 60 forward primers for TCR Vbeta segments and 13 reverse primers for TCR Jbeta segments was used. Here the immuneACCESS table is served through TCRdb, limited to in-frame sequences with V and J called. Missing clones are a known gap in these copies; in checked studies unresolved V genes cover under half, and the rest lacks a known reason. In this sample the table shows about 140,000 clones, 60% to 85% of which occur a single time. Together, the top ten hold 3.9% of the sample. What was sequenced was PBMCs. The receptors come from a man between 18 and 29 years old in good health and CMV-seronegative.

The J gene is TRBJ1-5, the V gene TRBV27; TRBD1 matches at 7 bases. V was clipped by 1 base and J by 10 bases; unmatched bases: 7. CDR3 length: 14 amino acids. Germline assignment: CDR1 MNHEY and CDR2 SMNVEV (reference sequence). The CDR3 DNA is TGTGCCAGCAGTTTATTGCGGACAGGTGACCCCCAGCATTTT. Its translation: CASSLLRTGDPQHF.

The chain joins TRBV7-9 to TRBJ1-2; 9 bases fit TRBD1. This CDR3 comprises 16 residues. CDR1 SEHNR and CDR2 FQNEAQ come from the germline V gene (reference sequence). V lost 2 bases, J lost 6 bases, and 10 bases stayed unmatched. For the CDR3, the DNA is TGTGCCAGCAGCTTAAATCCCGGACAGGGGATCGATGGCTACACCTTC. Protein: CASSLNPGQGIDGYTF.

The chain has TRBV19 and TRBJ2-7; 11 bases are shared with TRBD2. Germline CDR1 LNHDA, CDR2 SQIVND (reference sequence). This CDR3 spans 14 amino acids. V shed 6 bases and J 1 base; nucleotides not matched to a gene: 2. The CDR3 sequence: CASSRLAGSYEQYF. The CDR3 DNA follows: TGTGCCAGTAGCAGACTAGCGGGGTCCTACGAGCAGTACTTC.

The chain employs TRBV27 and TRBJ1-1; 8 nucleotides line up with TRBD1. The CDR3 extends over 11 amino acids. Germline V gene sequence: CDR1 MNHEY, CDR2 SMNVEV (reference sequence). V lost 4 bases, J lost 10 bases, and 2 bases stayed unmatched. The DNA of the CDR3 is TGTGCCAGCAGTTCACAGGGGGTAGCTTTCTTT. It yields the protein CASSSQGVAFF.

The chain uses TRBV6-1 and TRBJ1-2, with D uncertain. There are 12 residues in the CDR3. Per the germline V gene, CDR1 is MNHNS and CDR2 is SASEGT. Trimming cost V 3 bases and J 8 bases, with 10 bases left between them. CDR3: CASSERRGGYTF. The CDR3 DNA reads as TGTGCCAGCAGTGAGAGGCGGGGAGGCTACACCTTC.

The V and J genes are TRBV28 and TRBJ1-1, with TRBD1 matching over 7 bases. Germline CDR1 is MDHEN and CDR2 is SYDVKM. The CDR3 runs 15 residues. The V segment lost 5 bases and the J segment 1 base; nucleotides outside the gene matches: 7. CDR3 region: CASSATGVENTEAFF. The CDR3 bases are TGTGCCAGCAGTGCAACAGGGGTGGAGAACACTGAAGCTTTCTTT.

In regard to this clone: An end of the junction does not agree with germline; a read error may underlie this. The chain joins TRBV7-9 to TRBJ1-4; TRBD1 aligns across 10 bases. This CDR3 is built from 16 residues. Looked up from germline, CDR1 is SEHNR and CDR2 is FQNEAQ (reference sequence). CDR3 nucleotides: TGTGCCAGCAGCCCAGCGGGACAGGGGTTTAGGGAAAACCTGTTTTTT. Translating gives CASSPAGQGFRENLFF.

J is TRBJ2-7 and V is TRBV7-8; 9 nucleotides match TRBD2. The CDR3 runs 15 residues. Germline trimming cut 3 bases from V and 0 bases from J; bases unmatched to any gene: 3. Germline values: CDR1 SGHVS, CDR2 FQNEAQ. The CDR3 DNA is TGTGCCAGCAGCTTCGTGACTAGCGGCTCCTACGAGCAGTACTTC. This translates into CASSFVTSGSYEQYF.

The rearrangement joins TRBV6-1 to TRBJ1-5; tentative D call: TRBD1 (5 bases). V lost 4 bases, J lost 1 base, and 20 bases lay in between. This CDR3 spans 18 amino acids. Germline CDR1 reads MNHNS; CDR2 reads SASEGT. The CDR3 region is CASSVVRSPRGSNQPQHF. CDR3 DNA sequence: TGTGCCAGCAGTGTAGTCAGGAGTCCCCGGGGGAGCAATCAGCCCCAGCATTTT.

The J gene is TRBJ2-1, the V gene TRBV19, with TRBD2 matching over 7 bases. Trimming cost V 2 bases and J 0 bases; bases outside gene matches: 13. The germline V gene encodes CDR1 LNHDA and CDR2 SQIVND (reference sequence). The CDR3 loop spans 19 amino acids. The CDR3 DNA sequence: TGTGCCAGTAGTATACCCTTGACTAGCTCTCCGATCTCCTACAATGAGCAGTTCTTC. Its protein product is CASSIPLTSSPISYNEQFF.

The chain recombines TRBV6-5 with TRBJ2-7; D might be TRBD2 (7 bases). This CDR3 has 13 amino acids. Trimming left V 4 bases short and J 6 bases short, with 13 bases between. Germline values: CDR1 MNHEY, CDR2 SVGAGI. The CDR3 loop is CASSWGGRGEQYF. The DNA of the CDR3 is TGTGCCAGCAGTTGGGGGGGCCGGGGCGAGCAGTACTTC.

The V call is TRBV6-1, the J call TRBJ2-5; D is unresolved. Germline CDR1 MNHNS, CDR2 SASEGT. CDR3 length: 13 residues. The ends were cut back, 8 bases at V and 2 bases at J, with 12 bases in the middle. This CDR3 is CASSLTRQETQYF. The CDR3, as DNA: TGTGCCAGCTCCCTGACAAGACAAGAGACCCAGTACTTC.

V usage is TRBV5-1 and J usage is TRBJ1-2; D is perhaps TRBD1 (6 bases). The CDR3 is 13 amino acids. The V end lost 4 bases, the J end lost 2 bases, and 9 bases lay between the germline ends. Germline V CDR1 and CDR2: SGHRS, YFSETQ. The CDR3 DNA reads as TGCGCCAGCAGCCAAACAGGGAACTATGGCTACACCTTC. The encoded protein is CASSQTGNYGYTF.

J is TRBJ2-7 and V is TRBV13; D gene ambiguous. This CDR3 comprises 12 residues. Trimming left V 5 bases short and J 6 bases short, with 11 bases between. Germline CDR1 PRHDT, CDR2 FYEKMQ (reference sequence). This chain's CDR3 is CASSPQVSEQYF. CDR3 in DNA: TGTGCCAGCAGCCCTCAGGTCAGCGAGCAGTACTTC.

The chain recombines TRBV30 with TRBJ1-5, with D perhaps matching TRBD1 (5 bases). The CDR3 spans 19 residues. The V end was cut by 2 bases, the J end by 0 bases, with 23 bases between. Germline V gives CDR1 GTSNPN, CDR2 SVGIG (reference sequence). The CDR3 loop is CAWSKITAGRGYSNQPQHF. In DNA form, the CDR3 reads TGTGCCTGGAGTAAGATTACGGCGGGAAGGGGTTATAGCAATCAGCCCCAGCATTTT. Variable domain in full (rest from reference TRBV30 and TRBJ1-5): SQTIHQWPATLVQPVGSPLSLECTVEGTSNPNLYWYRQAAGRGLQLLFYSVGIGQISSEVPQNLSASRPQDRQFILSSKKLLLSDSGFYLCAWSKITAGRGYSNQPQHFGDGTRLSIL.

This rearrangement joins TRBV7-9 to TRBJ1-1; D remains ambiguous. From germline, CDR1 is SEHNR and CDR2 FQNEAQ (reference sequence). Trimming removed 6 bases from V and 8 bases from J, with 7 bases in between. The CDR3 has 10 residues. CDR3 region: CASSVFEAFF. The CDR3 DNA reads TGTGCCAGCAGTGTATTCGAAGCTTTCTTT.

The chain uses TRBV5-4 and TRBJ2-7, with TRBD1 identical over 9 bases. The CDR3 runs 16 residues. The V gene's germline CDR1 is SGHNT and CDR2 YYREEE (reference sequence). V gave up 4 bases and J gave up 4 bases; unmatched junction bases: 12. The DNA for the CDR3 is TGTGCCAGCAGCCCGGGACAGGGTCCCGTAGGGTACGAGCAGTACTTC. It codes for CASSPGQGPVGYEQYF.

The chain links TRBV27 to TRBJ1-2; D unclear. V dropped 5 bases and J dropped 4 bases, with 20 bases sitting between them. In germline, CDR1 is MNHEY, CDR2 SMNVEV (reference sequence). There are 16 residues in the CDR3. The CDR3 protein is CASSIRTNTLSYGYTF. CDR3 DNA sequence: TGTGCCAGCAGTATCCGGACTAATACCTTGTCCTATGGCTACACCTTC.

The V and J genes are TRBV27 and TRBJ2-7; D perhaps matches TRBD1 (6 bases). Trimming pared 6 bases from V and 2 bases from J, leaving 11 bases between. CDR3 length: 13 amino acids. Germline V CDR1 and CDR2: MNHEY, SMNVEV (reference sequence). The CDR3 sequence: CASSPAGAYEQYF. The CDR3 coding sequence is TGTGCCAGCAGCCCTGCAGGGGCCTACGAGCAGTACTTC.

The chain links TRBV6-4 to TRBJ2-7; D possibly corresponds to TRBD1 (6 bases). Germline CDR1 reads MRHNA; CDR2 reads SNTAGT. Trimming took 0 bases from V and 0 from J, leaving 12 bases between them. This CDR3 is 16 amino acids long. The CDR3 coding sequence is TGTGCCAGCAGTGACTCTTCCGGGACACCCTCCTACGAGCAGTACTTC. Translation gives CASSDSSGTPSYEQYF.

As for this clone: One end of the junction fails to match germline, which may point to a read error. The sample holds other DNA sequences that translate to the same CDR3. The chain employs TRBV30 and TRBJ1-6; unclear D gene. CDR1 is GTSNPN and CDR2 is SVGIG in the germline V gene (reference sequence). CDR3 length: 13 amino acids. The CDR3 reads CAWKDQRNSPLHF. The CDR3 DNA reads TGTGCCTGGAAGGATCAGAGGAATTCCCCCCTCCACTTT. Filled out from reference TRBV30 and TRBJ1-6, the complete variable domain reads SQTIHQWPATLVQPVGSPLSLECTVEGTSNPNLYWYRQAAGRGLQLLFYSVGIGQISSEVPQNLSASRPQDRQFILSSKKLLLSDSGFYLCAWKDQRNSPLHFGNGTRLTVT.

The rearrangement links TRBV19 to TRBJ2-3; 8 bases match TRBD1. The CDR3 length is 14 residues. Trimming cost V 6 bases and J 0 bases; bases outside gene matches: 2. Germline-derived CDR1 and CDR2 are LNHDA and SQIVND (reference sequence). The CDR3 protein is CASRRQGSTDTQYF. The CDR3 region has the DNA TGTGCCAGTAGGCGACAGGGGAGCACAGATACGCAGTATTTT.

The rearrangement joins TRBV30 to TRBJ1-2; 9 bases are a match to TRBD1. Germline CDR1 and CDR2: GTSNPN and SVGIG (reference sequence). V shed 7 bases, J shed 4 bases, and the junction held 4 bases outside the gene matches. This CDR3 is built from 12 residues. The CDR3 DNA reads as TGTGCCTTGGACAGGGGAGTCTATGGCTACACCTTC. Its protein product is CALDRGVYGYTF.

The chain links TRBV5-1 to TRBJ2-6, with 8 bases identical to TRBD2. This CDR3 region has 18 residues. Germline CDR1 SGHRS, CDR2 YFSETQ. V was pared by 4 bases and J by 0 bases, with 9 bases of the junction left unmatched. CDR3 nucleotide sequence: TGCGCCAGCAGCGGAACGGGACTAGTACTCTCTGGGGCCAACGTCCTGACTTTC. Protein sequence: CASSGTGLVLSGANVLTF.

This chain connects TRBV2 to TRBJ2-1; D might be TRBD1 (7 bases). Germline CDR1 SNHLY, CDR2 FYNNEI. Trimming pared 0 bases from V and 9 bases from J, leaving 12 bases between. This CDR3 spans 14 amino acids. CDR3 nucleotides: TGTGCCAGCAGTGAAGCGAGGGGGCGGGGTGAGCAGTTCTTC. Translation gives CASSEARGRGEQFF.